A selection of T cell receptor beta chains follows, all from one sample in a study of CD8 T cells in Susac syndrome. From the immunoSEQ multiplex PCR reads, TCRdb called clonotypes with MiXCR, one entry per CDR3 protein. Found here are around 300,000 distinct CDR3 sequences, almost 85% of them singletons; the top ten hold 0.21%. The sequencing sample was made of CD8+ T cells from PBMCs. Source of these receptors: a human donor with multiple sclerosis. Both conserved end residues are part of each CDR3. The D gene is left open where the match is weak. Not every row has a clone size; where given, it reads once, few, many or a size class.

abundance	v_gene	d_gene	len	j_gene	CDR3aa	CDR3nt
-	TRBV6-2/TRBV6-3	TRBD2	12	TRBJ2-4	CASRTGLGIQYF	TGTGCCAGCAGGACGGGACTAGGTATTCAGTACTTC
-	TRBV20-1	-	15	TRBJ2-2	CSARDMAGRTGELFF	TGCAGTGCTAGAGATATGGCAGGGCGGACCGGGGAGCTGTTTTTT
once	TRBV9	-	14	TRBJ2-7	CASSVAPESYEQYF	TGTGCCAGCAGCGTAGCTCCAGAATCCTACGAGCAGTACTTC
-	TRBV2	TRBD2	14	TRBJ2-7	CASSDPAGVDEQYF	TGTGCCAGCAGTGACCCAGCGGGAGTAGACGAGCAGTACTTC
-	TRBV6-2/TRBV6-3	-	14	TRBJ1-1	CASSWGGVGTEAFF	TGTGCCAGCAGTTGGGGGGGCGTAGGCACTGAAGCTTTCTTT
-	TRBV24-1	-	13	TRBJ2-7	CATSDSDSGQQYF	TGTGCCACCAGTGATTCCGACAGCGGACAGCAGTACTTC
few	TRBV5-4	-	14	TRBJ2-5	CASSLGLDQETQYF	TGTGCCAGCAGCTTGGGACTAGACCAAGAGACCCAGTACTTC
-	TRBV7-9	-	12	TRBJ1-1	CASRLTNTEAFF	TGTGCCAGCAGATTGACGAACACTGAAGCTTTCTTT
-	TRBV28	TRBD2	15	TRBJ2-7	CASSIAGPVSYEQYF	TGTGCCAGCAGTATAGCGGGACCCGTATCCTACGAGCAGTACTTC
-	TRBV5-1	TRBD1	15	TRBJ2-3	CASSYGQGGTDTQYF	TGCGCCAGCAGCTACGGACAGGGGGGCACAGATACGCAGTATTTT
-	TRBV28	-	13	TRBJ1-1	CASSYKGDTEAFF	TGTGCCAGCAGTTACAAAGGGGACACTGAAGCTTTCTTT
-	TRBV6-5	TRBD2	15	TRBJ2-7	CASSYGVAGAYEQYF	TGTGCCAGCAGTTACGGGGTAGCGGGGGCCTACGAGCAGTACTTC
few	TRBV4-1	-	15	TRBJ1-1	CASSQGRDMNTEAFF	TGCGCCAGCAGCCAAGGCAGGGACATGAACACTGAAGCTTTCTTT
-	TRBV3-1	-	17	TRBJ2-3	CASSQGTTGRPTDTQYF	TGTGCCAGCAGCCAAGGTACCACGGGGCGTCCAACAGATACGCAGTATTTT
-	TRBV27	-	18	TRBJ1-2	CASRRGGPGARQLYGYTF	TGTGCCAGCAGACGAGGTGGTCCGGGAGCCCGCCAACTGTATGGCTACACCTTC
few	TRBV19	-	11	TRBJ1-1	CASWGNTEAFF	TGTGCCAGTTGGGGGAACACTGAAGCTTTCTTT
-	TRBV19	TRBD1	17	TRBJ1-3	CASSIPLDRATGNTIYF	TGTGCCAGTAGTATTCCTTTGGACAGGGCCACTGGAAACACCATATATTTT
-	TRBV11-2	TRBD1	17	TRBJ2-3	CASSLDWDRGITDTQYF	TGTGCCAGCAGCTTAGATTGGGACAGGGGGATCACAGATACGCAGTATTTT
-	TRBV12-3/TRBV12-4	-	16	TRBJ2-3	CASSFKGLKRGDTQYF	TGTGCCAGCAGTTTTAAAGGGCTCAAACGGGGAGATACGCAGTATTTT
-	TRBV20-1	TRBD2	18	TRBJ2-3	CRAEGLAGVRDLTDTQYF	TGCAGAGCTGAAGGGCTAGCGGGAGTTCGGGACCTCACAGATACGCAGTATTTT
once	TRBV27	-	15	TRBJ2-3	CASSFTGHRTDTQYF	TGTGCCAGCAGTTTCACGGGACACCGCACAGATACGCAGTATTTT
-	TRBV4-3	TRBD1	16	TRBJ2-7	CASSQDFGDREDEQYF	TGCGCCAGCAGCCAAGATTTCGGGGACAGGGAGGACGAGCAGTACTTC